This T cell receptor beta chain stems from a study of blood T cell repertoires in COVID-19. The data were produced by immunoSEQ multiplex PCR, yet TCRdb's version contains in-frame clones alone and is incomplete. Altogether approximately 45,000 clones are present, 80% to 90% being singletons, with the ten largest covering around 4.5%. Germline loops: CDR1 LNHNV, CDR2 YYDKDF (reference sequence). The length of the CDR3 is 14 residues. V lost 3 bases and J lost 4; bases outside the gene matches: 1. Source material: peripheral blood. This TCR was recovered from a human donor in a cohort sampled during active COVID-19. This chain uses TRBV15 with TRBJ1-3, with 9 nucleotides matching TRBD1. DNA of the CDR3: TGTGCCACCAGCAGTGGGACAGGGGGAAACACCATATATTTT. Its protein product is CATSSGTGGNTIYF.